This entry lists 18 T cell receptor beta chains sequenced from one sample in a study of blood T cell repertoires in COVID-19. Measured with immunoSEQ multiplex PCR; TCRdb has only the in-frame clones, and not every one. The top ten clones hold approximately 3% of a sample with about 51,000 clones, 91% of them seen once. Sequencing input: peripheral blood. The receptors derive from a man in his fifties or sixties with acute or convalescent COVID-19.

The chain carries TRBV7-2 and TRBJ2-1, with TRBD2 matching 11 bases. CDR1 is SGHTA and CDR2 is FQGNSA in the germline V gene. The CDR3 has 18 amino acids. V was clipped by 3 bases and J by 8 bases; unmatched bases: 15. This CDR3 reads CASSFVASGGPTPDEQFF. DNA of the CDR3: TGTGCCAGCAGCTTCGTCGCTAGCGGGGGGCCTACCCCCGATGAGCAGTTCTTC.

The chain joins TRBV18 to TRBJ2-1; 16 nucleotides match TRBD2. The germline V gene has CDR1 KGHSH and CDR2 LQKENI. The CDR3 is 19 residues long. V trimming: 3 bases; J trimming: 6 bases; junction bases outside the gene matches: 11. In DNA form, the CDR3 reads TGTGCCAGCTCACCTACACCCGGGACTAGCGGGGGGGCAGGCAATGAGCAGTTCTTC. This sequence encodes CASSPTPGTSGGAGNEQFF.

The chain joins TRBV12-3 or TRBV12-4 to TRBJ2-1; D gene ambiguous. Deletions cut 5 bases from V and 6 bases from J, with 11 bases between. This CDR3 has 13 residues. The CDR3: CASSAEKLNEQFF. The CDR3 DNA reads as TGTGCCAGCAGTGCGGAAAAGCTCAATGAGCAGTTCTTC.

The DNA for the CDR3 is TGTGCCAGTAGTATTCCAGGGGCACGTTCACCCCTCCACTTT. Translating gives CASSIPGARSPLHF. V is TRBV19 and J is TRBJ1-6; TRBD1 might be the D (6 bases). Germline V lookup: CDR1 LNHDA, CDR2 SQIVND (reference sequence). The CDR3 extends over 14 amino acids. Trimming cost V 3 bases and J 9 bases, with 12 bases left between them.

V and J are TRBV6-5 and TRBJ1-5; 8 bases fit TRBD1. Germline CDR1 MNHEY, CDR2 SVGAGI. The V and J ends lost 6 bases and 4 bases, in that order; junction bases with no gene match: 5. CDR3 size: 14 residues. DNA of the CDR3: TGTGCCAGCAGAATTCAGGGGGCAAATCAGCCCCAGCATTTT. It specifies CASRIQGANQPQHF.

V is TRBV12-5 and J is TRBJ2-1; 11 positions match TRBD2. The CDR3 length is 19 residues. The V and J ends lost 2 bases and 1 base, in that order; junction bases with no gene match: 10. Germline V lookup: CDR1 LGHNT, CDR2 FRNRAP. The DNA of the CDR3 is TGTGCTAGTGGTTTGCGCGCTAGCGGGGGGTCAAAGTCCTACAATGAGCAGTTCTTC. Residues: CASGLRASGGSKSYNEQFF.

V usage is TRBV5-4 and J usage is TRBJ2-7; 8 nucleotides agree with TRBD2. The CDR3 consists of 14 residues. With 5 bases clipped from V and 2 bases from J, the junction kept 6 bases outside the gene matches. CDR1 SGHNT and CDR2 YYREEE come from the germline V gene (reference sequence). The CDR3 bases are TGTGCCAGCAGGAGAGCGGGGGCCACCTACGAGCAGTACTTC. Its translation: CASRRAGATYEQYF.

Only one count was recorded for this clone. The rearrangement links TRBV5-1 to TRBJ2-2, with TRBD2 as a possible D gene (6 bases). Germline V gene sequence: CDR1 SGHRS, CDR2 YFSETQ. V lost 4 bases and J lost 4, with 14 bases in between. The CDR3 is 15 amino acids. The CDR3 spells CASSVGGGGTGELFF. The CDR3 DNA reads TGCGCCAGCAGCGTGGGGGGAGGAGGCACCGGGGAGCTGTTTTTT.

A single count supports this clone. This rearrangement joins TRBV18 to TRBJ1-2; D is undetermined. The CDR3 loop spans 15 amino acids. Germline-derived CDR1 and CDR2 are KGHSH and LQKENI. V shed 2 bases and J shed 0 bases, with 10 bases lying between them. The CDR3 is CASSPDTLTNYGYTF. In DNA, the CDR3 is TGTGCCAGCTCACCAGACACACTTACTAACTATGGCTACACCTTC.

In its sample, this clone was seen a few times. The chain employs TRBV5-1 and TRBJ1-2, with 11 bases aligning to TRBD1. The germline gives CDR1 SGHRS, CDR2 YFSETQ. After removal of 0 bases from V and 5 bases from J, the junction contained 3 bases not matched to a gene. The CDR3 is made up of 15 amino acids. This CDR3 reads CASSLGDRGTYGYTF. CDR3 in DNA: TGCGCCAGCAGCTTGGGGGACAGGGGGACATATGGCTACACCTTC.

Written as DNA, the CDR3 is TGCAGTGCTAGTCTAAGTAAGCAAGCTTTCTTT. This codes for CSASLSKQAFF. The chain uses TRBV20-1 and TRBJ1-1; D is undetermined. The V end was cut by 3 bases, the J end by 9 bases, with 11 bases between. Germline V gene lookup returns CDR1 DFQATT and CDR2 SNEGSKA (reference sequence). This CDR3 has 11 amino acids.

The chain has TRBV7-3 and TRBJ2-2, with D unclear. The V and J ends lost 0 bases and 0 bases respectively, with 8 bases between them. In germline, CDR1 is SGHTA, CDR2 FQGTGA. The CDR3 contains 16 residues. CDR3 amino acids: CASSLTNIANTGELFF. The CDR3 coding sequence is TGTGCCAGCAGCTTAACTAACATCGCGAACACCGGGGAGCTGTTTTTT.

The chain combines TRBV5-5 with TRBJ1-5, with D tentatively TRBD1 (6 bases). With 0 bases removed from V and 6 bases from J, the gap between germline ends came to 13 bases. Per the germline V gene, CDR1 is SGHKS and CDR2 is YYEKEE (reference sequence). This CDR3 has 15 amino acids. The chain's CDR3 is CASSLGGGPGQPQHF. The CDR3 nucleotides read TGTGCCAGCAGCTTGGGAGGGGGTCCGGGTCAGCCCCAGCATTTT.

The rearrangement joins TRBV2 to TRBJ2-1, with D tentatively TRBD2 (5 bases). Trimming removed 4 bases from V and 8 bases from J, with 15 bases in between. From germline, CDR1 is SNHLY and CDR2 FYNNEI. This CDR3 has 14 residues. The CDR3 region is CASSVVFEGDEQFF. The CDR3 DNA is TGTGCCAGCAGTGTCGTATTCGAGGGTGATGAGCAGTTCTTC.

This chain links TRBV19 with TRBJ1-1; D is perhaps TRBD1 (6 bases). The CDR3 covers 16 residues. V lost 6 bases and J lost 0, with 17 bases in between. The germline V gene encodes CDR1 LNHDA and CDR2 SQIVND (reference sequence). The CDR3 DNA is TGTGCCAGTAGCCCTACAGGGCTAATCATGAACACTGAAGCTTTCTTT. Its translation is CASSPTGLIMNTEAFF.

This chain joins TRBV5-4 and TRBJ2-7, with TRBD1 identical over 8 bases. The germline gives CDR1 SGHNT, CDR2 YYREEE (reference sequence). Germline trimming cut 2 bases from V and 0 bases from J; bases unmatched to any gene: 4. There are 15 residues in the CDR3. DNA of the CDR3: TGTGCCAGCAGCTTCGGGACAGGCAACTCCTACGAGCAGTACTTC. Translating it yields CASSFGTGNSYEQYF.

The chain couples TRBV19 to TRBJ1-1; 10 bases are a match to TRBD1. CDR1 is LNHDA and CDR2 is SQIVND in the germline V gene (reference sequence). The CDR3 is 16 residues long. V was pared by 4 bases and J by 6 bases, with 11 bases of the junction left unmatched. The DNA of the CDR3 is TGTGCCAGTAGTAAATCGACAGGGGGCCTCGTGGCTGAAGCTTTCTTT. Protein: CASSKSTGGLVAEAFF.

This clone came up a few times. The V gene is TRBV19, the J gene TRBJ1-4; the D gene is possibly TRBD1 (6 bases). This CDR3 contains 19 residues. The ends were cut back, 9 bases at V and 2 bases at J, with 28 bases in the middle. Germline-derived CDR1 and CDR2 are LNHDA and SQIVND (reference sequence). The CDR3 region is CARTTIRGLTGGTNEKLFF. The CDR3 DNA is TGTGCCAGAACCACCATTAGGGGATTGACAGGCGGGACTAATGAAAAACTGTTTTTT.